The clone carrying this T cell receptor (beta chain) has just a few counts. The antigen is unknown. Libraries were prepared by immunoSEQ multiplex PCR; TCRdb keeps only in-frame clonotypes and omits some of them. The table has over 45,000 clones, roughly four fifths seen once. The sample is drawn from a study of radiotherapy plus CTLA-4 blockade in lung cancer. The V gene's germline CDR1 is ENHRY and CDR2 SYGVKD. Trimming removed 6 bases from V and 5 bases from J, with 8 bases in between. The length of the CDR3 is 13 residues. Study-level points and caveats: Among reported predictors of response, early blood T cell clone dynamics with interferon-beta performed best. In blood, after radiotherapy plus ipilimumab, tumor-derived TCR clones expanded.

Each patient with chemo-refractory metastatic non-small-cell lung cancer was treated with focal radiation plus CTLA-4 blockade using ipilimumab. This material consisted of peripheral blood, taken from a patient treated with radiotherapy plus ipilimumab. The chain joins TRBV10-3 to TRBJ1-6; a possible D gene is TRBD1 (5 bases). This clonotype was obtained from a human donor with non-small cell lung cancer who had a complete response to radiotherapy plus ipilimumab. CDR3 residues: CAIRGQDNSPLHF. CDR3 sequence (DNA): TGTGCCATCAGGGGGCAGGATAATTCACCCCTCCACTTT.